One TCR beta chain is described in this entry. Its antigen is still unknown. In TCRdb, the reads were re-called with MiXCR into one record per CDR3 protein. The data hold some 590,000 distinct CDR3 sequences, with approximately 40% observed a single time. The sample belongs to a study of T cell repertoires in cytomegalovirus infection. Trimming took 1 base from V and 0 from J; bases not matched to a gene: 3. Germline values: CDR1 SGHAT, CDR2 FQNNGV. This CDR3 is built from 15 residues. This receptor was taken from a human donor in good health (CMV status not recorded). Some clones in this sample may be carry-over from other donors' samples. The starting material was cultured PBMCs, obtained from culture after CMV antigen stimulation. The rearrangement joins TRBV11-2 to TRBJ2-7; 7 nucleotides align to TRBD2. CDR3 in amino acids: CASSLGWDYSYEQYF. DNA of the CDR3: TGTGCCAGCAGCTTAGGATGGGACTACTCCTACGAGCAGTACTTC.